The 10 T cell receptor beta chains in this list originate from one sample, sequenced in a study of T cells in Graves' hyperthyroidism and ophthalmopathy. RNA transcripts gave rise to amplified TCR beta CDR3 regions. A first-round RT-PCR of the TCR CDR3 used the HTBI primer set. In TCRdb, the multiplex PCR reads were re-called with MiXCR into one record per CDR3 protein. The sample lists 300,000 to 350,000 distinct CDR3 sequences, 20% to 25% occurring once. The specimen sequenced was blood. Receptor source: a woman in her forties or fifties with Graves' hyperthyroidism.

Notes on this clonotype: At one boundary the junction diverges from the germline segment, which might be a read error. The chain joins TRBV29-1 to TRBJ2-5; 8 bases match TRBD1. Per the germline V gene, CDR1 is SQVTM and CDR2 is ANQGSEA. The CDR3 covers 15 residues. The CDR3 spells CSVERAGGLQETQHF. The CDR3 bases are TGCAGCGTTGAGAGGGCAGGGGGCCTCCAAGAGACCCAGCACTTC.

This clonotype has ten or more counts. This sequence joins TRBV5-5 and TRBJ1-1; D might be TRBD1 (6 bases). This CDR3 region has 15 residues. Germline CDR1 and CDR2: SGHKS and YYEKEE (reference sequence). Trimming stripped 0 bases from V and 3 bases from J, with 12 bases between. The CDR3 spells CASSLAAGGHTEAFF. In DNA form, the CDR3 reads TGTGCCAGCAGCTTGGCCGCTGGGGGGCACACTGAAGCTTTCTTT.

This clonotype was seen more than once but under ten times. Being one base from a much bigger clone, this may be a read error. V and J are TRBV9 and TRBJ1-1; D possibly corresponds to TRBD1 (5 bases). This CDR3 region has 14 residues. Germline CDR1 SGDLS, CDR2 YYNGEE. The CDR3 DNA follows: TGTGCCAGCAGCGTAGCTGGGGGGTACACTGAAGCTCTCTTT. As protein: CASSVAGGYTEALF.

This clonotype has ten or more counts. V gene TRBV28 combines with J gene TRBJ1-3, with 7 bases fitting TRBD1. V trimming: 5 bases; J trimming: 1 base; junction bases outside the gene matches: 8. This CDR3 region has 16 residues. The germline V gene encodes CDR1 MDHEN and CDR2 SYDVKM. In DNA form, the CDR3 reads TGTGCCAGCAGTGACCCTGCAGGGGGGTCTGGAAACACCATATATTTT. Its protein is CASSDPAGGSGNTIYF.

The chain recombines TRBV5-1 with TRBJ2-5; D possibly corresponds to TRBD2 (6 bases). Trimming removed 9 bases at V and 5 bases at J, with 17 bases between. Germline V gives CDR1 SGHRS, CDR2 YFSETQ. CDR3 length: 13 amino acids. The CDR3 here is CATAPMGRETQYF. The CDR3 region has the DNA TGCGCCACCGCCCCAATGGGGAGGGAGACCCAGTACTTC.

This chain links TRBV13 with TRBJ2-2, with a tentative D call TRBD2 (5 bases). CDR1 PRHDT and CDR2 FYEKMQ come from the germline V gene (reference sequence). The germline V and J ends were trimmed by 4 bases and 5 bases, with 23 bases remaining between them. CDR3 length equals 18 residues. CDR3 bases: TGTGCCAGCAGCTCCTACTGGACTCCCCGGGCCGGGACCGGGGAGCTGTTTTTT. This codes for CASSSYWTPRAGTGELFF.

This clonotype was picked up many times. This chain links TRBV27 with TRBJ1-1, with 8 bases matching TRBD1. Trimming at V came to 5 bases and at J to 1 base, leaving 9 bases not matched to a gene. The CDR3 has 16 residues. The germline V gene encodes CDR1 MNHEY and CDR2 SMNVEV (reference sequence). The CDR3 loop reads CASSPDRGRGNTEAFF. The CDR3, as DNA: TGTGCCAGCAGTCCCGACAGGGGCCGGGGGAACACTGAAGCTTTCTTT.

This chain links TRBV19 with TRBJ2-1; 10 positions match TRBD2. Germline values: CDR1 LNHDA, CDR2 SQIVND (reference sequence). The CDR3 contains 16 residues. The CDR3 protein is CASGSAGGLSYNEQFF. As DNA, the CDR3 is TGTGCTTCCGGGTCAGCGGGGGGGCTTTCCTACAATGAGCAGTTCTTC. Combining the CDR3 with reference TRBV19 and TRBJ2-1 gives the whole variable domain DGGITQSPKYLFRKEGQNVTLSCEQNLNHDAMYWYRQDPGQGLRLIYYSQIVNDFQKGDIAEGYSVSREKKESFPLTVTSAQKNPTAFYLCASGSAGGLSYNEQFFGPGTRLTVL.

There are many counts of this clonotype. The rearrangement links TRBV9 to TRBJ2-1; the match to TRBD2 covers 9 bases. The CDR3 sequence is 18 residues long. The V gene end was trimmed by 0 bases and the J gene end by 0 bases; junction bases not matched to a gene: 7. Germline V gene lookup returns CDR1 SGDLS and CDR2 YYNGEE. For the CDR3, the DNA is TGTGCCAGCAGCGTAGGGAGCGGGGGGCGGAGCTCCTACAATGAGCAGTTCTTC. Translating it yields CASSVGSGGRSSYNEQFF.

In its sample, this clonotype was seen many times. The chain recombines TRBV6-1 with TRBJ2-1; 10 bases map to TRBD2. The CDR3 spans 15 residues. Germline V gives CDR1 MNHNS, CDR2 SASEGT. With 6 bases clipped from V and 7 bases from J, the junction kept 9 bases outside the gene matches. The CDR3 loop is CASSKSGRARNEQFF. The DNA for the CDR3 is TGTGCCAGCAGCAAGAGCGGGAGGGCCCGGAATGAGCAGTTCTTC.